This passage covers 12 T cell receptor beta chains from one sample sequenced in a study of shared clonotypes between healthy human individuals. The table came from immunoSEQ multiplex PCR; TCRdb's copy has only in-frame clones and leaves some out. Here the sample spans approximately 2.3 million clones, just over 90% being singletons. The sequencing sample was made of naive CD4+ T cells from PBMCs. This sample's subset: CD45RA+ positively selected. The receptors were sampled from a man younger than 35 in good health. Some clones in this sample may be carry-over from other donors' samples.

This chain connects TRBV6-5 to TRBJ2-1; TRBD2 aligns across 14 bases. With V trimmed by 7 bases and J by 12 bases, 11 bases remained unmatched. The CDR3 is 15 amino acids. Per germline, CDR1 MNHEY and CDR2 SVGAGI. CDR3 loop: CASTEPGTSGSGQFF. The CDR3 coding sequence is TGTGCCAGCACCGAACCCGGGACTAGCGGGAGTGGGCAGTTCTTC.

The V gene is TRBV5-1, the J gene TRBJ2-2, with D possibly TRBD2 on 5 matching bases. Trimming removed 0 bases at V and 0 bases at J, with 9 bases between. Germline values: CDR1 SGHRS, CDR2 YFSETQ. This CDR3 comprises 16 residues. DNA for the CDR3: TGCGCCAGCAGCTTGGAAGCTAGCACGAACACCGGGGAGCTGTTTTTT. Its protein product is CASSLEASTNTGELFF. Looking up the rest from reference TRBV5-1 and TRBJ2-2 gives the full variable domain: KAGVTQTPRYLIKTRGQQVTLSCSPISGHRSVSWYQQTPGQGLQFLFEYFSETQRNKGNFPGRFSGRQFSNSRSEMNVSTLELGDSALYLCASSLEASTNTGELFFGEGSRLTVL.

The chain couples TRBV7-9 to TRBJ1-1; no clear D. The CDR3 spans 13 residues. Trimming removed 2 bases from V and 1 base from J, with 5 bases in between. Germline assignment: CDR1 SEHNR and CDR2 FQNEAQ (reference sequence). CDR3 DNA: TGTGCCAGCAGCTTATTTACGAACACTGAAGCTTTCTTT. Protein product: CASSLFTNTEAFF.

The CDR3 spells CASSYSQVYYGYTF. The DNA for the CDR3 is TGTGCCAGCAGTTACAGTCAGGTTTACTATGGCTACACCTTC. This rearrangement joins TRBV6-5 to TRBJ1-2; D unresolved. Trimming shortened V by 2 bases and J by 3 bases, and 10 bases separated the two germline ends. CDR1 and CDR2 (germline): MNHEY, SVGAGI. There are 14 residues in the CDR3.

About this clone itself: Other DNA sequences in the sample encode the same CDR3. J is TRBJ1-2 and V is TRBV28; possible D gene TRBD1, 5 bases. Germline CDR1 is MDHEN and CDR2 is SYDVKM. V was clipped by 4 bases and J by 2 bases, with 5 bases between them. This CDR3 is built from 12 residues. DNA for the CDR3: TGTGCCAGCAGTTGGGGCAACTATGGCTACACCTTC. Amino acids: CASSWGNYGYTF.

This clone was counted only a few times. The chain uses TRBV27 and TRBJ1-5; D is uncertain. Deletions cut 2 bases from V and 1 base from J, with 9 bases between. The CDR3 loop spans 15 amino acids. In germline, CDR1 is MNHEY, CDR2 SMNVEV (reference sequence). This CDR3 is CASSLVPPSNQPQHF. In DNA form, the CDR3 reads TGTGCCAGCAGTTTAGTTCCGCCCAGCAATCAGCCCCAGCATTTT.

The V call is TRBV29-1, the J call TRBJ2-1; weak D call: TRBD2 (6 bases). Between the trimmed V and J ends, which lost 7 bases and 2 bases, there was a span of 15 bases. The CDR3 covers 14 residues. Germline loops: CDR1 SQVTM, CDR2 ANQGSEA. In nucleotides, the CDR3 is TGCAGCGGGATGGGGCGGGGAACCTACAATGAGCAGTTCTTC. It translates to CSGMGRGTYNEQFF.

On this clone: In the same sample, other DNA sequences code for this CDR3. The gene calls are TRBV7-9 and TRBJ1-1; TRBD1 matches at 8 bases. CDR3 length: 13 amino acids. Germline lookup yields CDR1 SEHNR and CDR2 FQNEAQ (reference sequence). The ends lost 5 bases at V and 3 bases at J; junction bases unmatched: 2. The CDR3 DNA sequence: TGTGCCAGCAGCCCACAGGGGGACACTGAAGCTTTCTTT. This sequence encodes CASSPQGDTEAFF.

The V gene is TRBV5-1, the J gene TRBJ2-5, with 12 positions matching TRBD2. V lost 1 base, J lost 3 bases, and 4 bases stayed unmatched. The CDR3 spans 16 residues. The germline gives CDR1 SGHRS, CDR2 YFSETQ. The CDR3 DNA sequence: TGCGCCAGCAGCTTGCGGACTAGCGGGATCGAAGAGACCCAGTACTTC. Translating gives CASSLRTSGIEETQYF.

The chain uses TRBV20-1 and TRBJ2-7; D is undetermined. The CDR3 runs to 9 residues. The V gene's germline CDR1 is DFQATT and CDR2 SNEGSKA (reference sequence). V lost 3 bases, J lost 7 bases, and 4 bases lay in between. The chain's CDR3 is CSASAEQYF. CDR3 DNA sequence: TGCAGTGCTAGCGCAGAGCAGTACTTC.

The chain joins TRBV4-3 to TRBJ2-7; 8 bases map to TRBD2. From germline, CDR1 is LGHNA and CDR2 YSLEER. The CDR3 is 16 residues long. V lost 2 bases, J lost 3 bases, and 9 bases stayed unmatched. The CDR3 loop is CASSQSFPGGRYEQYF. The CDR3 DNA reads as TGCGCCAGCAGCCAAAGTTTTCCGGGAGGGCGCTACGAGCAGTACTTC.

The chain recombines TRBV11-2 with TRBJ2-2, with a possible D match to TRBD2 (6 bases). The CDR3 extends over 17 amino acids. V gave up 5 bases and J gave up 2 bases, with 18 bases separating them. Germline V gene data show CDR1 as SGHAT and CDR2 as FQNNGV. CDR3 DNA: TGTGCCAGCAGCCCAGGTTCGGGGGTCCACAACACCGGGGAGCTGTTTTTT. Its protein is CASSPGSGVHNTGELFF.